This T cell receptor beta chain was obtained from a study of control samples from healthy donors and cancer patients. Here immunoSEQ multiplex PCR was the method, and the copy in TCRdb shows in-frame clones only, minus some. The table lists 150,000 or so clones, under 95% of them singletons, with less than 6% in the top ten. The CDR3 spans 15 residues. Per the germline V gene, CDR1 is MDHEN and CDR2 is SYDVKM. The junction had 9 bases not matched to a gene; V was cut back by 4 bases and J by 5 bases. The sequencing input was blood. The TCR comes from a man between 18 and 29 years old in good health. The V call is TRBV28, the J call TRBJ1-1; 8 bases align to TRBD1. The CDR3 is CASSSAGTGGTEAFF. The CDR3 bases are TGTGCCAGCAGTTCGGCCGGGACAGGTGGGACTGAAGCTTTCTTT.